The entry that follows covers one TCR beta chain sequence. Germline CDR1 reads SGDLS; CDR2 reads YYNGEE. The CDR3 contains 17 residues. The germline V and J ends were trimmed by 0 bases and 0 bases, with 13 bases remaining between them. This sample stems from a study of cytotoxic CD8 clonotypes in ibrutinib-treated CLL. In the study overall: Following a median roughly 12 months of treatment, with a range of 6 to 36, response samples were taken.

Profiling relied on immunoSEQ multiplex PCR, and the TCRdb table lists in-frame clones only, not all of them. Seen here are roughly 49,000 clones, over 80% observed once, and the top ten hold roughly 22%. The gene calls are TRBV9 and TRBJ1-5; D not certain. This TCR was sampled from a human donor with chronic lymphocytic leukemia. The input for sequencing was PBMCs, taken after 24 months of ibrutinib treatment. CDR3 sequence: CASSVGAAIYSNQPQHF. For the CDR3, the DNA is TGTGCCAGCAGCGTAGGGGCAGCCATTTATAGCAATCAGCCCCAGCATTTT. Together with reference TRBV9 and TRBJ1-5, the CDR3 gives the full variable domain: DSGVTQTPKHLITATGQRVTLRCSPRSGDLSVYWYQQSLDQGLQFLIQYYNGEERAKGNILERFSAQQFPDLHSELNLSSLELGDSALYFCASSVGAAIYSNQPQHFGDGTRLSIL.